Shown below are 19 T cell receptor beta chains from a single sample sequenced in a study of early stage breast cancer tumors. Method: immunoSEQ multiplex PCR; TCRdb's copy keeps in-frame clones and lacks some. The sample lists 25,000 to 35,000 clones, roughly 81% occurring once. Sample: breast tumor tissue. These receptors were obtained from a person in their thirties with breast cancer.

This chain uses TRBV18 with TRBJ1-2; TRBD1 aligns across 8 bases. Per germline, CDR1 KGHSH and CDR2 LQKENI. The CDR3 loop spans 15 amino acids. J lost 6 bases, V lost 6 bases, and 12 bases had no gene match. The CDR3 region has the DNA TGTGCCAGCTCGTTCTACGGACAGGGTGAGGATGGCTACACCTTC. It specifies CASSFYGQGEDGYTF.

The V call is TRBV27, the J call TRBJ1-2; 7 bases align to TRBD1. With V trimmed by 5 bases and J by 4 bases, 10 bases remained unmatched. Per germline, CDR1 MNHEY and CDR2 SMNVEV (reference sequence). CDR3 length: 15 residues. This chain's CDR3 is CASSITGDLSYGYTF. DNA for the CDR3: TGTGCCAGCAGTATCACAGGGGACCTATCCTATGGCTACACCTTC.

CDR3 residues: CASSQDGVAGDNEQFF. The CDR3 DNA reads as TGTGCCAGCAGCCAAGATGGGGTAGCGGGGGACAATGAGCAGTTCTTC. J is TRBJ2-1 and V is TRBV4-2, with 9 bases lining up with TRBD2. CDR1 and CDR2 from the germline V gene are LGHNA and YNFKEQ. The CDR3 is made up of 16 amino acids. Unmatched junction bases numbered 5, after V lost 0 bases and J lost 5 bases.

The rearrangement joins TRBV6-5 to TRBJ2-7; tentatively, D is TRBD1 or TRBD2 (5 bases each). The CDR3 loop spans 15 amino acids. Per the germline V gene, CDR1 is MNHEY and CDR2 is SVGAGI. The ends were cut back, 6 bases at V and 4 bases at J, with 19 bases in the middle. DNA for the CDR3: TGTGCCAGCAGCCACGTCTGGGGGACGGTATACGAGCAGTACTTC. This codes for CASSHVWGTVYEQYF.

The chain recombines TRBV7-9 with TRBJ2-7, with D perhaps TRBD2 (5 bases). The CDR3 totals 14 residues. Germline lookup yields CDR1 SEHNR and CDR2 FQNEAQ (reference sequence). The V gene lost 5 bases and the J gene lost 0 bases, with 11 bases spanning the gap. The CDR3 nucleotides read TGTGCCAGCAGCCCACGGGAAAGCTCCTACGAGCAGTACTTC. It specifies CASSPRESSYEQYF.

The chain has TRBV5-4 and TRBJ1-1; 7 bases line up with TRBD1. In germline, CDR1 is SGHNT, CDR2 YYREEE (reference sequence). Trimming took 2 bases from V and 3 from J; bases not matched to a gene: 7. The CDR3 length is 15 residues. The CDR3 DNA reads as TGTGCCAGCAGCTTTAAGACAGGGTCTTACACTGAAGCTTTCTTT. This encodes CASSFKTGSYTEAFF.

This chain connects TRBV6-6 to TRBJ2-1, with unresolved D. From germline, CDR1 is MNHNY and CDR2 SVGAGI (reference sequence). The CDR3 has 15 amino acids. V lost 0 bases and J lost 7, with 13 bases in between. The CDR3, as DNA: TGTGCCAGCAGTTACTCTGGTATGACGAGGAATGAGCAGTTCTTC. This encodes CASSYSGMTRNEQFF.

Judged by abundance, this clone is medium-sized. CDR3 nucleotide sequence: TGCGCCAGCAGCCAAATAGCGGGAGGGGGGGCTGAGCAGTTCTTC. This codes for CASSQIAGGGAEQFF. The chain joins TRBV4-3 to TRBJ2-1, with 11 bases aligning to TRBD2. Germline V lookup: CDR1 LGHNA, CDR2 YSLEER. The CDR3 is 15 residues long. V dropped 2 bases and J dropped 9; count of bases not matched to a gene: 6.

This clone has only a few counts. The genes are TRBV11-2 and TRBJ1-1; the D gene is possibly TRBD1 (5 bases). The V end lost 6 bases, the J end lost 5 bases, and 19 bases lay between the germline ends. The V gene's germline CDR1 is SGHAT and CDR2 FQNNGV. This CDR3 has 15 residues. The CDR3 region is CASSPTGAQGTEAFF. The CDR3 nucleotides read TGTGCCAGCAGTCCCACTGGGGCGCAAGGGACTGAAGCTTTCTTT.

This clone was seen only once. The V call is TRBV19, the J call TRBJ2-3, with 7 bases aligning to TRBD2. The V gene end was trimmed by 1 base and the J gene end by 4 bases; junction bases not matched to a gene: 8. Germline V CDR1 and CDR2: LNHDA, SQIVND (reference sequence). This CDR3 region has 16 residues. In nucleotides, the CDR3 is TGTGCCAGTAGTATAGCCGGCGGGAGTAGGGCAGATACGCAGTATTTT. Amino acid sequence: CASSIAGGSRADTQYF.

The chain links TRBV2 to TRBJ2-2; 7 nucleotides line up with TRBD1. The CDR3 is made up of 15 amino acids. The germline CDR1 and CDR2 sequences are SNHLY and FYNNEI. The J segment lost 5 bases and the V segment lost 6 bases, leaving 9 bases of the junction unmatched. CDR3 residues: CASSPNRGQTGELFF. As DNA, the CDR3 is TGTGCCAGCAGCCCTAACAGGGGACAGACCGGGGAGCTGTTTTTT.

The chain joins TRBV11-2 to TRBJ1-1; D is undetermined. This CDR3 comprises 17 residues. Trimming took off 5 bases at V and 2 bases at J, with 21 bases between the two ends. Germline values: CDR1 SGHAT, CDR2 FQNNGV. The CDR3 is CASSPNPPTVGNTEAFF. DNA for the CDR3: TGTGCCAGCAGCCCAAATCCACCGACGGTGGGAAACACTGAAGCTTTCTTT.

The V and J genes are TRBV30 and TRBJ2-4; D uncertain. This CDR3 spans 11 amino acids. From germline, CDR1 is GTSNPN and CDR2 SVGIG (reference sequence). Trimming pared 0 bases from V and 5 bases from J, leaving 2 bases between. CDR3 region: CAWSVENIQYF. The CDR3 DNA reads TGTGCCTGGAGTGTAGAAAACATTCAGTACTTC.

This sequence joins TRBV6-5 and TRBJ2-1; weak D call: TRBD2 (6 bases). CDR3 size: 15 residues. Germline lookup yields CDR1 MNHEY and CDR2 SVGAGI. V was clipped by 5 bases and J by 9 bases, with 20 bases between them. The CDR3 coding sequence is TGTGCCAGCAGTCTTCTAGCGACACTGCGGGGTGAGCAGTTCTTC. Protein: CASSLLATLRGEQFF.

The CDR3 DNA follows: TGTGCCAGCAGCGAGGACCAGGGGGCCTCATTATACGAGCAGTACTTC. It encodes CASSEDQGASLYEQYF. The chain employs TRBV7-9 and TRBJ2-7, with 8 bases lining up with TRBD1. V lost 5 bases, J lost 4 bases, and 13 bases stayed unmatched. The CDR3 covers 16 residues. From germline, CDR1 is SEHNR and CDR2 FQNEAQ (reference sequence).

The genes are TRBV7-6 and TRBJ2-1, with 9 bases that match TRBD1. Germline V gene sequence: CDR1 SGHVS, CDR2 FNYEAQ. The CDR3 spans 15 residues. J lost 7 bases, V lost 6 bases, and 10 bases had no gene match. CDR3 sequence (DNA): TGTGCCAGCAGTTTAACAGGGGGCGCGTGGAATGAGCAGTTCTTC. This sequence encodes CASSLTGGAWNEQFF.

This chain's CDR3 is CASRKSGVEFYEQYF. CDR3 DNA: TGTGCCAGCAGGAAAAGCGGAGTTGAGTTCTACGAGCAGTACTTC. This chain connects TRBV27 to TRBJ2-7; tentative D call: TRBD2 (5 bases). Between the trimmed V and J ends, which lost 6 bases and 3 bases, there was a span of 18 bases. Per germline, CDR1 MNHEY and CDR2 SMNVEV (reference sequence). The CDR3 is 15 residues long.

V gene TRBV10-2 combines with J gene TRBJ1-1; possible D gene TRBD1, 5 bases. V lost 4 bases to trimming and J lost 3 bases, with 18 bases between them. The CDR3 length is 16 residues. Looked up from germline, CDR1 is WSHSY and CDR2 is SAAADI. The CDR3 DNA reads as TGCGCCAGCAGTGGGGGTGGACACGTTGGGGACACTGAAGCTTTCTTT. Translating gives CASSGGGHVGDTEAFF.

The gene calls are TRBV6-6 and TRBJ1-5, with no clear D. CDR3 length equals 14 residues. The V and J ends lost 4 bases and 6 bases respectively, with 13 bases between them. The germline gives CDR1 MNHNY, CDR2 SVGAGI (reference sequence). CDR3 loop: CASSFNSGGQPQHF. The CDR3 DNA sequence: TGTGCCAGCAGTTTCAACAGTGGCGGTCAGCCCCAGCATTTT.